This T cell receptor (beta chain) was sequenced in a study of shared clonotypes between healthy human individuals. Assay: immunoSEQ multiplex PCR; the TCRdb copy retains only in-frame clones and omits some. The sample consists of approximately 2.1 million clones, over 85% of them appearing once. This CDR3 has 14 amino acids. Trimming removed 5 bases at V and 3 bases at J, with 13 bases between. The germline V gene has CDR1 MDHEN and CDR2 SYDVKM. The V and J genes are TRBV28 and TRBJ1-1, with TRBD1 as a possible D gene (5 bases). The sequence was collected from a man between 18 and 29 years old in good health. Some clones in this sample may be carry-over from other donors' samples. What was sequenced was naive CD4+ T cells from PBMCs. As for subset: CD45RA+ positively selected. As DNA, the CDR3 is TGTGCCAGCAGTCTTCAGGGAGTCCACACTGAAGCTTTCTTT. Its translation: CASSLQGVHTEAFF. The full variable domain, its missing parts supplied by reference TRBV28 and TRBJ1-1, is DVKVTQSSRYLVKRTGEKVFLECVQDMDHENMFWYRQDPGLGLRLIYFSYDVKMKEKGDIPEGYSVSREKKERFSLILESASTNQTSMYLCASSLQGVHTEAFFGQGTRLTVV.